This TCR beta chain is from a study of shared clonotypes between healthy human individuals. The CDR3 is made up of 12 amino acids. The ends were cut back, 4 bases at V and 1 base at J, with 4 bases in the middle. Germline CDR1 and CDR2: SGHDN and FVKESK. The test was conducted at deep level. Measured with immunoSEQ multiplex PCR; TCRdb has only the in-frame clones, and not every one. The table has some 500,000 clones, more than 95% seen once. This clone turned up a few times. The sequence derives from a woman aged 25-40 years in good health. Sequenced: naive CD4+ T cells sorted from blood. Subset meaning: CD45RA+ positively selected. This chain connects TRBV14 to TRBJ1-1; no firm D call. The CDR3: CASSPQNTEAFF. For the CDR3, the DNA is TGTGCCAGCAGCCCACAGAACACTGAAGCTTTCTTT. Combining the CDR3 with reference TRBV14 and TRBJ1-1 gives the whole variable domain EAGVTQFPSHSVIEKGQTVTLRCDPISGHDNLYWYRRVMGKEIKFLLHFVKESKQDESGMPNNRFLAERTGGTYSTLKVQPAELEDSGVYFCASSPQNTEAFFGQGTRLTVV.